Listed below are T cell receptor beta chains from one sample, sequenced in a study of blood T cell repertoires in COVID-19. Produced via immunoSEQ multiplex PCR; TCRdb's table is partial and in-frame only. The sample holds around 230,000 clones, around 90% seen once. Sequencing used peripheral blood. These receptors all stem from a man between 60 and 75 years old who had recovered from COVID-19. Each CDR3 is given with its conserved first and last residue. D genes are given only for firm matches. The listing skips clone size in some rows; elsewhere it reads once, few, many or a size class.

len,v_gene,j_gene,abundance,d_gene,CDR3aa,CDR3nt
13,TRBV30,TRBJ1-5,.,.,CAWSLQGNQPQHF,TGTGCCTGGAGTCTACAGGGCAATCAGCCCCAGCATTTT
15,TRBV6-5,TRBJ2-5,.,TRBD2,CASSYNAGGKETQYF,TGTGCCAGCAGTTACAATGCGGGGGGCAAAGAGACCCAGTACTTC
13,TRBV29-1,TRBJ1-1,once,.,CSVPAQGSTEAFF,TGCAGCGTCCCCGCGCAAGGGAGTACTGAAGCTTTCTTT
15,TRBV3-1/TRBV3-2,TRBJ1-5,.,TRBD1,CASSQAGGNNQPQHF,TGTGCCAGCAGCCAAGCAGGGGGCAACAATCAGCCCCAGCATTTT
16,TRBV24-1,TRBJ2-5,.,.,CATSDPPGTSWETQYF,TGTGCCACCAGTGACCCCCCCGGGACATCTTGGGAGACCCAGTACTTC
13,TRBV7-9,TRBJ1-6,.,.,CASTLQTRSPLHF,TGTGCCAGCACTCTTCAAACTCGTTCACCCCTCCACTTT
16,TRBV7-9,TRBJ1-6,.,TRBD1,CASSLDPGQGNSPLHF,TGTGCCAGCAGCTTAGATCCGGGACAGGGGAATTCACCCCTCCACTTT
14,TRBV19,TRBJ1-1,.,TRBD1,CASSLTGSNTEAFF,TGTGCCAGTAGCCTGACAGGGTCTAACACTGAAGCTTTCTTT
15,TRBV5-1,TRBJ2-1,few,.,CASSLDRAHMDEQFF,TGCGCCAGCAGCTTGGACAGGGCCCATATGGATGAGCAGTTCTTC
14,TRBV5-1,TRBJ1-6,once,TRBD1,CASSPGTGESPLHF,TGCGCCAGCAGCCCCGGGACAGGCGAATCACCCCTCCACTTT
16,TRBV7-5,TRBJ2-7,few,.,CARSLALADREGEQYF,TGTGCCAGAAGCTTAGCGCTCGCTGACAGGGAAGGGGAGCAGTACTTC
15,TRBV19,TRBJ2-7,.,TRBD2,CASGGGGGSIYEQYF,TGTGCCAGTGGGGGGGGTGGAGGTTCTATCTACGAGCAGTACTTC
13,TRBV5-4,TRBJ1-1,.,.,CASSFSGSTEAFF,TGTGCCAGCAGCTTCTCGGGAAGCACTGAAGCTTTCTTT
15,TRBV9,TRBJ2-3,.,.,CASSVWTASTDTQYF,TGTGCCAGCAGCGTATGGACAGCTAGCACAGATACGCAGTATTTT
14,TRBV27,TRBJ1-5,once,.,CASSLQGNDQPQHF,TGTGCCAGCAGTTTACAGGGAAATGATCAGCCCCAGCATTTT
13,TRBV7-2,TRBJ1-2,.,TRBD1,CASSRRTGAGYTF,TGTGCCAGCAGTCGAAGGACAGGGGCCGGCTACACCTTC
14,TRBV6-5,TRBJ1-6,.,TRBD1,CASSPRGKNSPLHF,TGTGCCAGCAGCCCCAGGGGGAAGAATTCACCCCTCCACTTT
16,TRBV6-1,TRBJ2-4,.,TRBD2,CASSAPKTSGENIQYF,TGTGCCAGCAGTGCCCCAAAGACTAGCGGGGAAAACATTCAGTACTTC
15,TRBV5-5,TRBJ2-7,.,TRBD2,CASSPREASSYEQYF,TGTGCCAGCAGCCCTCGGGAGGCGAGCTCCTACGAGCAGTACTTC
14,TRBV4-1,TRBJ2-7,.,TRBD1,CASSQRTGGYEQYF,TGCGCCAGCAGCCAAAGGACAGGGGGCTACGAGCAGTACTTC
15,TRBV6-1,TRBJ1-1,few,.,CASSEQGRMNTEAFF,TGTGCCAGCAGTGAACAGGGCCGTATGAACACTGAAGCTTTCTTT
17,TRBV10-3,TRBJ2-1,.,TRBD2,CAISEPLASGGRDEQFF,TGTGCCATCAGTGAGCCCCTGGCTAGCGGGGGTAGGGATGAGCAGTTCTTC
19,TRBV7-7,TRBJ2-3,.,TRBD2,CASSLGLAGGRSRPDTQYF,TGTGCCAGCAGCTTAGGACTAGCGGGGGGCCGGTCCAGACCAGATACGCAGTATTTT
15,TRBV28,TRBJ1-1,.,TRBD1,CASRATGGAYTEAFF,TGTGCCAGCAGGGCGACAGGGGGCGCGTACACTGAAGCTTTCTTT
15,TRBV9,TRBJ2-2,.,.,CASSSSTTNTGELFF,TGTGCCAGCAGCTCAAGTACAACGAACACCGGGGAGCTGTTTTTT
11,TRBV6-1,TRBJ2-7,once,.,CASSEPREQYF,TGTGCCAGCAGTGAACCCAGGGAGCAGTACTTC